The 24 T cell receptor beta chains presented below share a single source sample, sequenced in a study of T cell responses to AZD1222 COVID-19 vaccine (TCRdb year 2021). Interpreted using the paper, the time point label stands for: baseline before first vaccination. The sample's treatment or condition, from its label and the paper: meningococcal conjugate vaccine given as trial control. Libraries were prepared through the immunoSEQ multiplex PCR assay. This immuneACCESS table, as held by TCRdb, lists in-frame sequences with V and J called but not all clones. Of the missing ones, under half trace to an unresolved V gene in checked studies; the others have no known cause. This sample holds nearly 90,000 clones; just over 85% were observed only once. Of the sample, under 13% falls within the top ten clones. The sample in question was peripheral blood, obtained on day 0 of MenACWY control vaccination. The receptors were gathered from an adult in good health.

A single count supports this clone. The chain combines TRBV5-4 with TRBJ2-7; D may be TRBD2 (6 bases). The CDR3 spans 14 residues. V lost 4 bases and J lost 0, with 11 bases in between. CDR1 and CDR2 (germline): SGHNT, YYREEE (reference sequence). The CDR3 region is CASSRDSDSYEQYF. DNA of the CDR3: TGTGCCAGCAGCCGGGACTCGGACTCCTACGAGCAGTACTTC. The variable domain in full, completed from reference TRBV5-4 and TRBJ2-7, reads ETGVTQSPTHLIKTRGQQVTLRCSSQSGHNTVSWYQQALGQGPQFIFQYYREEENGRGNFPPRFSGLQFPNYSSELNVNALELDDSALYLCASSRDSDSYEQYFGPGTRLTVT.

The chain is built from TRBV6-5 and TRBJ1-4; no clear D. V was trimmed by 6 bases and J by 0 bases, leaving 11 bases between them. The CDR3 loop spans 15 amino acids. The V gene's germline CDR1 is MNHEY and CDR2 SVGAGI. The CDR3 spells CASSRTSATNEKLFF. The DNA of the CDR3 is TGTGCCAGCAGCCGAACATCTGCAACTAATGAAAAACTGTTTTTT.

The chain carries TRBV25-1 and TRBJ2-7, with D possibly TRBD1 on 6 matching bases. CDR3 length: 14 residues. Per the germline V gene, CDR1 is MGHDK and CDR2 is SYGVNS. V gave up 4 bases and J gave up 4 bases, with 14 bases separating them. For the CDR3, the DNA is TGTGCCAGCAGTGTATCTCAGGGGTGGTACGAGCAGTACTTC. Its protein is CASSVSQGWYEQYF.

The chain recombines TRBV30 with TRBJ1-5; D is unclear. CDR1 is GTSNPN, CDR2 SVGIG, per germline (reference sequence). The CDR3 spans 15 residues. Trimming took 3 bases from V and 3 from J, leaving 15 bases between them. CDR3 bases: TGTGCCTGGAGCCTTATAGGTAGCCCCAATCAGCCCCAGCATTTT. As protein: CAWSLIGSPNQPQHF.

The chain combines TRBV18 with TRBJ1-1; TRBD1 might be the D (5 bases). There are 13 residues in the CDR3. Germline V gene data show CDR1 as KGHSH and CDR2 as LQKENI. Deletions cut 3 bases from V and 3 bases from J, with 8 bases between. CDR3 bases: TGTGCCAGCTCACCGGAGGGGCACACTGAAGCTTTCTTT. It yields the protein CASSPEGHTEAFF.

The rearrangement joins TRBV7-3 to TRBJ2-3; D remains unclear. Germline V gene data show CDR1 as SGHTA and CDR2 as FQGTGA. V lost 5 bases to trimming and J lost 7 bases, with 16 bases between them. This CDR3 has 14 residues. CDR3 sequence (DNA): TGTGCCAGCAGCCCAACGGTAGGGTCACATACGCAGTATTTT. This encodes CASSPTVGSHTQYF.

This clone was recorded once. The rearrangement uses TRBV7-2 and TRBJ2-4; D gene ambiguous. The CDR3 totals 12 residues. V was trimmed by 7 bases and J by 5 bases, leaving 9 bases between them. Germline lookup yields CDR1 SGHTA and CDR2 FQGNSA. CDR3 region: CASTPGQNIQYF. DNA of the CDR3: TGTGCCAGCACCCCGGGTCAAAACATTCAGTACTTC.

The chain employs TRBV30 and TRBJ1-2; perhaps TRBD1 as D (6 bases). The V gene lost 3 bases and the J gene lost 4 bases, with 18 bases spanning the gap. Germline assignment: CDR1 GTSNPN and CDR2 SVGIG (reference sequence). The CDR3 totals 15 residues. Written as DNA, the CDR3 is TGTGCCTGGAGCATTTTAGGGGGGCCAGGCTATGGCTACACCTTC. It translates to CAWSILGGPGYGYTF.

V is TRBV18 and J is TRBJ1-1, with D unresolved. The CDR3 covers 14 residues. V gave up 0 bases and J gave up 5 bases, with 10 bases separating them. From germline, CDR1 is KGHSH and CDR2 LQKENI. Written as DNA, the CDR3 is TGTGCCAGCTCACCACCTTTCCGCGCGACTGAAGCTTTCTTT. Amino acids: CASSPPFRATEAFF.

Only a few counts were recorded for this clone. The CDR3 coding sequence is TGTGCCAGCAGCACCGGGACGGACACCGGGGAGCTGTTTTTT. Protein: CASSTGTDTGELFF. The chain uses TRBV6-2 or TRBV6-3 and TRBJ2-2, with D perhaps given as TRBD1 or TRBD2 (5 bases each). The V end lost 6 bases, the J end lost 3 bases, and 11 bases lay between the germline ends. This CDR3 has 14 amino acids. The germline V gene encodes CDR1 MNHEY and CDR2 SVGEGT.

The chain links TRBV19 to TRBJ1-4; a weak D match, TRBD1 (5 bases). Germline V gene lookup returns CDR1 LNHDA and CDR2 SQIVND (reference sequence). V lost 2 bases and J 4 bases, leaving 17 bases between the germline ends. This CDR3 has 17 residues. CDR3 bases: TGTGCCAGTAGTATAAATAGCCCGACAGCCCTTAATGAAAAACTGTTTTTT. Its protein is CASSINSPTALNEKLFF.

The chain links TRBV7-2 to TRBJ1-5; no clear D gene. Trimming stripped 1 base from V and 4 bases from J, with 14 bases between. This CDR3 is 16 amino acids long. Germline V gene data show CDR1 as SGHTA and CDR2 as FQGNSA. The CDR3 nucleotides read TGTGCCAGCAGCTTAGTGGTCAGTGTGACGAATCAGCCCCAGCATTTT. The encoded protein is CASSLVVSVTNQPQHF.

CDR3 sequence reads: CASSPRGTEAFF. In nucleotides, the CDR3 is TGTGCCAGCAGTCCTCGGGGCACTGAAGCTTTCTTT. V gene TRBV12-3 or TRBV12-4 combines with J gene TRBJ1-1; no firm D call. There are 12 residues in the CDR3. Trimming stripped 5 bases from V and 4 bases from J, with 8 bases between.

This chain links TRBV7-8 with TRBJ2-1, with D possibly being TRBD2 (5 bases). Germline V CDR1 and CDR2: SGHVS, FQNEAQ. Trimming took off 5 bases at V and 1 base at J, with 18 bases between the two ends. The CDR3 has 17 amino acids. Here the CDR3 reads CASSLFPRRASYNEQFF. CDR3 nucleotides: TGTGCCAGCAGCCTGTTTCCTCGGCGGGCTTCCTACAATGAGCAGTTCTTC.

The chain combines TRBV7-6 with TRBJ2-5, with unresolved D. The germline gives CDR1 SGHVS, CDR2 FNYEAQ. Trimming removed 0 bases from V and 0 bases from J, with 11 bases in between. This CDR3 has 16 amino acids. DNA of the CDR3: TGTGCCAGCAGCTTAGCGCGGCCAGAACACCAAGAGACCCAGTACTTC. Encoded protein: CASSLARPEHQETQYF.

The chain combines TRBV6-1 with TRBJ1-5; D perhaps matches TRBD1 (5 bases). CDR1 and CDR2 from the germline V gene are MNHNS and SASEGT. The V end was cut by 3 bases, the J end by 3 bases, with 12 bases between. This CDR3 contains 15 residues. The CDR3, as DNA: TGTGCCAGCAGTGAGGCGCGGGGGGACAATCAGCCCCAGCATTTT. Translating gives CASSEARGDNQPQHF.

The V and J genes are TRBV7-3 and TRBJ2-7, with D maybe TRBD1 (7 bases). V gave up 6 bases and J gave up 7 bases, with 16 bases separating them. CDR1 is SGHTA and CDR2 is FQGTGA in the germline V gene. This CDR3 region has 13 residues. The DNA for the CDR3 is TGTGCCAGCAGTCCAACAGGGGCGGGGGAGCAGTACTTC. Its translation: CASSPTGAGEQYF.

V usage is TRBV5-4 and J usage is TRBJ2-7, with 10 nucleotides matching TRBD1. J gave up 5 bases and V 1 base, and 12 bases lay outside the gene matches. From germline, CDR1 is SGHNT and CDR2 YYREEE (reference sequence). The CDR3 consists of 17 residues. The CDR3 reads CASSLLGMTGGENEQYF. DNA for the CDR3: TGTGCCAGCAGCTTGCTTGGGATGACAGGGGGCGAAAACGAGCAGTACTTC.

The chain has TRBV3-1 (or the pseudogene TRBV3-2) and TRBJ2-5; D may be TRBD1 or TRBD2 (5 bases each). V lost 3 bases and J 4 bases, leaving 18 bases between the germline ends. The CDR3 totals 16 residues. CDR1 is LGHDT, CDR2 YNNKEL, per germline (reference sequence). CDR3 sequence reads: CASSHIRDHKGETQYF. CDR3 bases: TGTGCCAGCAGCCACATCCGGGACCACAAAGGAGAGACCCAGTACTTC.

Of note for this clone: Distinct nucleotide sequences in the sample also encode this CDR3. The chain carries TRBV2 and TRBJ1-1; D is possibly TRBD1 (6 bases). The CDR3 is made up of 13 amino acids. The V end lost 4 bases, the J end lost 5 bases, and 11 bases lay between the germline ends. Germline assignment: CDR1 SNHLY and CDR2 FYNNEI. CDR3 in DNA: TGTGCCAGCAGTGCAGGGGACGGAACTGAAGCTTTCTTT. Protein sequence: CASSAGDGTEAFF.

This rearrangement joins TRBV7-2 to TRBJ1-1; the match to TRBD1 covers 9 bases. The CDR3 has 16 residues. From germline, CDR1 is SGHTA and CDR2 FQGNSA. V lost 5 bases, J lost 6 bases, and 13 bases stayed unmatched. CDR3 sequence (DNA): TGTGCCAGCAGCCCCGACCAAGGGACAGGGTCTGCTGAAGCTTTCTTT. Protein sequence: CASSPDQGTGSAEAFF. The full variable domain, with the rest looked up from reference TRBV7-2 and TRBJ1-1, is GAGVSQSPSNKVTEKGKDVELRCDPISGHTALYWYRQSLGQGLEFLIYFQGNSAPDKSGLPSDRFSAERTGGSVSTLTIQRTQQEDSAVYLCASSPDQGTGSAEAFFGQGTRLTVV.

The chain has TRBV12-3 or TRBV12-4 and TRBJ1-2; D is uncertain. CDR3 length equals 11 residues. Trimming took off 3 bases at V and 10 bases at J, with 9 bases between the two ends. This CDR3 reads CASSLDPLYTF. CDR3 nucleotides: TGTGCCAGCAGTTTGGACCCTCTCTACACCTTC.

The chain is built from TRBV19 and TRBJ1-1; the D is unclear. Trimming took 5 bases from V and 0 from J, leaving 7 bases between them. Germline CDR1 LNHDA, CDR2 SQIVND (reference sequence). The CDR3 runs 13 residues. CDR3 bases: TGTGCCAGTAGTGTGAACATGAACACTGAAGCTTTCTTT. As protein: CASSVNMNTEAFF.

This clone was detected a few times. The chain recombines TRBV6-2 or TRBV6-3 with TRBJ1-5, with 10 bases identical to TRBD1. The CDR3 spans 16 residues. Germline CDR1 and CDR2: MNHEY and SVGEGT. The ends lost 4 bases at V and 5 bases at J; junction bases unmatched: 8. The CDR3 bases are TGTGCCAGCAGTTCCCTACTCGGACAGGGGGATCAGCCCCAGCATTTT. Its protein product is CASSSLLGQGDQPQHF.